This T cell receptor beta chain derives from a study of immune cell composition in non-small cell lung cancer. The protocol was immunoSEQ multiplex PCR, while the TCRdb copy is restricted to in-frame clones and leaves out a portion. This sample has 13,000 to 15,000 clones, with over 70% found just once. Germline V gene sequence: CDR1 MDHEN, CDR2 SYDVKM. This CDR3 is 15 amino acids long. Trimming left V 3 bases short and J 0 bases short, with 9 bases between. This clone has only one observation. Its target is not known. General study findings and limits: Clones >0.5% enriched in tumour were rarer in adenocarcinoma (about 35%) than squamous (approximately 80%). Tumour TCR-beta clonality showed no significant link to smoking pack-years. Overall clonality, unlike maximal tumour-associated clone frequency, did not predict TIL reactivity.

This sequence was found in a human donor with non-small cell lung cancer. Sequenced sample: lung tumor tissue. The V and J genes are TRBV28 and TRBJ1-3; no clear D gene. CDR3 protein: CASSFPRLSGNTIYF. CDR3 nucleotide sequence: TGTGCCAGCAGTTTCCCCCGACTCTCTGGAAACACCATATATTTT.